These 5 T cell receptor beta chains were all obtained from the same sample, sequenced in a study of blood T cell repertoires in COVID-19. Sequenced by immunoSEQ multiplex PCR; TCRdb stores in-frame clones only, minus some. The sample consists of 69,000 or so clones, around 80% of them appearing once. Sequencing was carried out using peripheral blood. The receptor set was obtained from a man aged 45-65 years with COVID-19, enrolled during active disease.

CDR3 DNA: TGCGCCAGCAGTGGCCCCGGGGGATGGCAGTATTTT. Amino acid sequence: CASSGPGGWQYF. The chain is built from TRBV10-1 and TRBJ2-3, with TRBD2 as a possible D gene (6 bases). Germline V gene lookup returns CDR1 WNHNN and CDR2 SYGVQD (reference sequence). The CDR3 covers 12 residues. Trimming stripped 4 bases from V and 11 bases from J, with 13 bases between.

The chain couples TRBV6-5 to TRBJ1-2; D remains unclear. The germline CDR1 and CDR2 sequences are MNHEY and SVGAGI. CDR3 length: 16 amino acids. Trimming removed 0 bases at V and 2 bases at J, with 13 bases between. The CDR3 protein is CASSYSNSLTNYGYTF. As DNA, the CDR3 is TGTGCCAGCAGTTACTCGAATTCCCTGACAAACTATGGCTACACCTTC.

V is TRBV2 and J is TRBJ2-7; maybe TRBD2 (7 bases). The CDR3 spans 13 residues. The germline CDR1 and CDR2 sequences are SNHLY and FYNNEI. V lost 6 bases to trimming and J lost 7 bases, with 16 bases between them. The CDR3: CASRGGPLREQYF. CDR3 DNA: TGTGCCAGCAGGGGGGGGCCACTTAGAGAGCAGTACTTC.

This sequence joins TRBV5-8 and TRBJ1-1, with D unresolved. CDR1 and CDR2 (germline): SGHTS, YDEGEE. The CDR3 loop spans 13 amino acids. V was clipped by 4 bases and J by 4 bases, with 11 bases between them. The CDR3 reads CASSADWGTEAFF. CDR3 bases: TGTGCCAGCAGCGCGGACTGGGGCACTGAAGCTTTCTTT.

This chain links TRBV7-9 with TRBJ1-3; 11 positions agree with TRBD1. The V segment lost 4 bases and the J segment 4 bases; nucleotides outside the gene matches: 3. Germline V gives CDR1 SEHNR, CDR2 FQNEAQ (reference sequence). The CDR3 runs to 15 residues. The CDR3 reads CASSSGQGEGNTIYF. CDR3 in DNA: TGTGCCAGCAGCTCGGGACAGGGGGAAGGAAACACCATATATTTT.